The clone carrying this T cell receptor beta chain has just a few counts. The entry originates in a study of blood T cells in healthy people across ages. The CDR3 is 15 residues long. Germline V lookup: CDR1 KGHSH, CDR2 LQKENI. V dropped 1 base and J dropped 4; count of bases not matched to a gene: 3. Sample-barcoded 5' priming and a J-beta primer mix drove a second PCR of roughly 7 to 11 cycles. From the 5' RACE reads, TCRdb called clonotypes with MiXCR, one entry per CDR3 protein. The profile shows roughly 1,800,000 distinct CDR3 sequences, around 48% of them singletons. The V and J genes are TRBV18 and TRBJ1-2; 10 bases agree with TRBD1. This receptor was identified in a woman in her thirties or forties in good health. Source material: blood. The CDR3: CASSPRDRGFYGYTF. CDR3 nucleotide sequence: TGTGCCAGCTCACCACGGGACAGGGGATTCTATGGCTACACCTTC. Full variable domain (rest looked up from reference TRBV18 and TRBJ1-2): NAGVMQNPRHLVRRRGQEARLRCSPMKGHSHVYWYRQLPEEGLKFMVYLQKENIIDESGMPKERFSAEFPKEGPSILRIQQVVRGDSAAYFCASSPRDRGFYGYTFGSGTRLTVV.